The next 14 T cell receptor beta chains were all read from a single sample in a study of T cell repertoires in aging, cancer and after chemotherapy. Multiplex touch-down PCR with TRB-A/B primers amplified rearranged V-D-J TRB sequences. TCRdb ran MiXCR on the multiplex PCR reads and lists one entry per CDR3 protein. This sample has thousands of distinct CDR3 sequences, with 45% found just once. The template was genomic DNA from peripheral blood, not RNA. The sequenced sample was blood. The source is a human donor with a solid tumor.

V and J are TRBV7-2 and TRBJ2-2; the D gene is possibly TRBD1 (5 bases). Between the trimmed V and J ends, which lost 1 base and 7 bases, there was a span of 13 bases. Per germline, CDR1 SGHTA and CDR2 FQGNSA. CDR3 length: 15 amino acids. CDR3 in amino acids: CASSLEGPGYGELFF. The CDR3 region has the DNA TGTGCCAGCAGCTTAGAAGGGCCAGGGTACGGGGAGCTGTTTTTT.

The V gene is TRBV11-2, the J gene TRBJ1-2; no clear D gene. Trimming took 5 bases from V and 1 from J, leaving 5 bases between them. CDR3 length: 12 amino acids. CDR1 is SGHAT, CDR2 FQNNGV, per germline. CDR3: CASSKNNYGYTF. In nucleotides, the CDR3 is TGTGCCAGCAGCAAAAATAACTATGGCTACACCTTC.

This chain uses TRBV6-2 or TRBV6-3 with TRBJ1-5; D is unclear. V was clipped by 4 bases and J by 2 bases, with 12 bases between them. Germline CDR1 reads MNHEY; CDR2 reads SVGEGT. This CDR3 region has 15 residues. CDR3 in amino acids: CASSSLGFGNQPQHF. Written as DNA, the CDR3 is TGTGCCAGCAGTTCGCTTGGGTTTGGCAATCAGCCCCAGCATTTT.

This clonotype has just a few counts. The chain recombines TRBV12-3 or TRBV12-4 with TRBJ2-7; no clear D. The CDR3 spans 14 residues. V was cut by 3 bases and J by 2 bases, with 11 bases left in between. Here the CDR3 DNA reads TGTGCCAGCAGTTTCTACACAAATCCCTACGAGCAGTACTTC. It yields the protein CASSFYTNPYEQYF.

This clonotype was counted a few times. The rearrangement joins TRBV11-2 to TRBJ2-3; D not resolved. Trimming left V 1 base short and J 5 bases short, with 4 bases between. The CDR3 spans 12 residues. Germline V lookup: CDR1 SGHAT, CDR2 FQNNGV. The CDR3: CASSLGVDTQYF. The CDR3 bases are TGTGCCAGCAGCTTAGGAGTAGATACGCAGTATTTT.

Only one count was recorded for this clonotype. The rearrangement uses TRBV10-2 and TRBJ2-3, with D maybe TRBD2 (6 bases). This CDR3 comprises 14 residues. Germline assignment: CDR1 WSHSY and CDR2 SAAADI. The V end was cut by 6 bases, the J end by 4 bases, with 14 bases between. This CDR3 is CASRDRDSSDTQYF. Here the CDR3 DNA reads TGCGCCAGCAGGGATCGGGACTCGTCAGATACGCAGTATTTT.

The chain recombines TRBV18 with TRBJ2-5; D is ambiguous. Trimming took 5 bases from V and 0 from J, leaving 10 bases between them. Germline-derived CDR1 and CDR2 are KGHSH and LQKENI. This CDR3 contains 14 residues. Here the CDR3 reads CASSAQVYQETQYF. In nucleotides, the CDR3 is TGTGCCAGCTCAGCCCAAGTGTACCAAGAGACCCAGTACTTC.

This clonotype occurred a few times. The chain carries TRBV20-1 and TRBJ2-5, with 7 positions matching TRBD1. V lost 0 bases to trimming and J lost 4 bases; unmatched junction nucleotides: 5. This CDR3 comprises 14 residues. Germline CDR1 DFQATT, CDR2 SNEGSKA (reference sequence). The CDR3 protein is CSARDQGQLETQYF. The DNA for the CDR3 is TGCAGTGCTAGAGATCAGGGACAGCTAGAGACCCAGTACTTC.

This clonotype was seen only a few times. The V and J genes are TRBV20-1 and TRBJ2-3, with D possibly TRBD1 on 6 matching bases. Between the trimmed V and J ends, which lost 2 bases and 5 bases, there was a span of 8 bases. CDR1 is DFQATT, CDR2 SNEGSKA, per germline (reference sequence). The CDR3 is made up of 12 amino acids. The CDR3 loop reads CSARQGIDTQYF. Here the CDR3 DNA reads TGCAGTGCTAGACAGGGGATAGATACGCAGTATTTT.

This clonotype was counted between two and nine times. The rearrangement uses TRBV27 and TRBJ1-2, with 10 positions matching TRBD1. V dropped 6 bases and J dropped 8; count of bases not matched to a gene: 6. Germline CDR1 MNHEY, CDR2 SMNVEV (reference sequence). The CDR3 loop spans 13 amino acids. The CDR3 DNA sequence: TGTGCCAGCAGCCCGGGACAGGGGAGCGGCTACACCTTC. Its protein product is CASSPGQGSGYTF.

This rearrangement joins TRBV11-3 to TRBJ2-1; D gene uncertain. Germline CDR1 SGHNT, CDR2 YENEEA. The V end lost 4 bases, the J end lost 10 bases, and 17 bases lay between the germline ends. CDR3 length equals 14 residues. In nucleotides, the CDR3 is TGTGCCAGCAGCTCAGAAGGTGCGGCGGCGGAGCAGTTCTTC. This sequence encodes CASSSEGAAAEQFF. The full variable domain, in which reference TRBV11-3 and TRBJ2-1 provide the parts outside the CDR3, is EAGVVQSPRYKIIEKKQPVAFWCNPISGHNTLYWYLQNLGQGPELLIRYENEEAVDDSQLPKDRFSAERLKGVDSTLKIQPAELGDSAVYLCASSSEGAAAEQFFGPGTRLTVL.

The chain links TRBV27 to TRBJ1-4; a weak D match, TRBD1 (6 bases). The V and J ends lost 4 bases and 3 bases respectively, with 9 bases between them. The CDR3 runs 14 residues. Germline V gene lookup returns CDR1 MNHEY and CDR2 SMNVEV (reference sequence). The CDR3 nucleotides are TGTGCCAGCAGTTACAGGGCCTCTAATGAAAAACTGTTTTTT. Its protein is CASSYRASNEKLFF.

In this sample, this clonotype turned up a few times. The genes are TRBV13 and TRBJ2-7; 9 positions agree with TRBD1. The germline CDR1 and CDR2 sequences are PRHDT and FYEKMQ (reference sequence). The CDR3 length is 13 residues. With 3 bases clipped from V and 9 bases from J, the junction kept 6 bases outside the gene matches. The CDR3 here is CASSFGTGTTQYF. The CDR3 DNA sequence: TGTGCCAGCAGCTTCGGGACAGGGACGACGCAGTACTTC.

The chain combines TRBV7-2 with TRBJ2-3; a possible D gene is TRBD2 (6 bases). Germline V lookup: CDR1 SGHTA, CDR2 FQGNSA. V was shortened by 1 base and J by 3 bases, with 14 bases between the two germline ends. This CDR3 has 16 amino acids. CDR3 coding DNA: TGTGCCAGCAGCTTAGAAGCGGGCTACGGTACAGATACGCAGTATTTT. It codes for CASSLEAGYGTDTQYF.